The clone carrying this T cell receptor (beta chain) was seen a handful of times. The target antigen is unknown. This record comes from a study of cytomegalovirus exposure and HLA in healthy donors. Study-wide results and limits: Beyond CMV serostatus, there was no information to go on about immune exposure. Presence/absence analyses assumed roughly uniform sequencing depth across donors.

The PCR had 60 Vbeta and 13 Jbeta primers. The repertoire was sequenced with immunoSEQ multiplex PCR; TCRdb's copy has only in-frame clones and lacks some. Of some 120,000 clones listed, roughly 80% are singletons. V was clipped by 3 bases and J by 3 bases, with 11 bases between them. Germline-derived CDR1 and CDR2 are KGHSH and LQKENI. The CDR3 extends over 14 amino acids. The genes are TRBV18 and TRBJ1-1; TRBD1 might be the D (6 bases). The clonotype was recovered from a male donor in good health and CMV-seropositive. The sequencing input was PBMCs. The CDR3 is CASSPAGGDTEAFF. The CDR3 DNA follows: TGTGCCAGCTCACCGGCGGGGGGCGACACTGAAGCTTTCTTT.